Sequencing of this TCR beta chain was carried out in a study of cytomegalovirus exposure and HLA in healthy donors. Broader study findings: Several of the most significant clusters appeared, in a later analysis, to be linked to common viral pathogens.

Healthy people donating bone marrow made up the donors. The sample holds a few counts of this clone. Its specificity is unknown. This CDR3 region has 13 residues. Looked up from germline, CDR1 is MNHNY and CDR2 is SVGAGI (reference sequence). Between the trimmed V and J ends, which lost 2 bases and 7 bases, there was a span of 10 bases. Use of 60 Vbeta and 13 Jbeta primers characterized the PCR. Sequencing used immunoSEQ multiplex PCR; TCRdb keeps in-frame clones, though not all of them. The repertoire holds around 170,000 clones, around 80% seen once, with approximately 1.3% in the top ten. Material: PBMCs. This sequence was found in a girl between 10 and 17 years old in good health and CMV-seropositive. The chain recombines TRBV6-6 with TRBJ2-3; D not resolved. CDR3 DNA sequence: TGTGCCAGCAGTTACGCGTTGTCCTATACGCAGTATTTT. Translated: CASSYALSYTQYF.